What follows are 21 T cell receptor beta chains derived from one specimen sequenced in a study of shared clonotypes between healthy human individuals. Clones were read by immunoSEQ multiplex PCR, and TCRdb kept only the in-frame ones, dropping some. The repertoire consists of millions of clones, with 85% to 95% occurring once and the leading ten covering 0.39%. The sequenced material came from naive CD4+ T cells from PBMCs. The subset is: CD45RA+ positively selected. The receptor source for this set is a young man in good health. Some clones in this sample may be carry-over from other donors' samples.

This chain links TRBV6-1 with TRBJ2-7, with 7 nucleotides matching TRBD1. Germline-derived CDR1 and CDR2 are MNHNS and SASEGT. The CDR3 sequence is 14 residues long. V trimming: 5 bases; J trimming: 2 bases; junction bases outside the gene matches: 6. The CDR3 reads CASSRTGATYEQYF. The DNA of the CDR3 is TGTGCCAGCAGTAGGACAGGCGCAACCTACGAGCAGTACTTC.

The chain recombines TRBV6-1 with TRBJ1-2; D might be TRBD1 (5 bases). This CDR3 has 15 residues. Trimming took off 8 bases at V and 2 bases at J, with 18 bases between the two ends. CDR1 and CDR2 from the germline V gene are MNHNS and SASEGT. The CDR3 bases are TGTGCCAGCTTTGAACAAGGGGACGGGAACTATGGCTACACCTTC. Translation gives CASFEQGDGNYGYTF.

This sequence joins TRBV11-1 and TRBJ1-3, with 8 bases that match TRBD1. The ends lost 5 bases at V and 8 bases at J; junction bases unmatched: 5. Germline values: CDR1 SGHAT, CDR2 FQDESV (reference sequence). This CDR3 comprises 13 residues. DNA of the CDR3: TGTGCCAGCAGCCCGGACAGGGAACACACCATATATTTT. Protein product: CASSPDREHTIYF.

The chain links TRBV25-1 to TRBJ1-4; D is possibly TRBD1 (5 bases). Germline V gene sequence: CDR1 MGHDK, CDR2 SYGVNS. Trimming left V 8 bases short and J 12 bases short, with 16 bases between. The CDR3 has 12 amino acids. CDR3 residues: CASRQPKGQLFF. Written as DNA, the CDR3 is TGTGCCAGCCGACAGCCGAAGGGACAACTGTTTTTT.

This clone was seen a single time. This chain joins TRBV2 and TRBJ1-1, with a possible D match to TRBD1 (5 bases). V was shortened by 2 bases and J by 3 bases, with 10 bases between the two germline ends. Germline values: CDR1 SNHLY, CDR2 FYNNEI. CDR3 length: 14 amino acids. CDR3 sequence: CASSENEGYTEAFF. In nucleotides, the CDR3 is TGTGCCAGCAGTGAAAATGAGGGGTACACTGAAGCTTTCTTT.

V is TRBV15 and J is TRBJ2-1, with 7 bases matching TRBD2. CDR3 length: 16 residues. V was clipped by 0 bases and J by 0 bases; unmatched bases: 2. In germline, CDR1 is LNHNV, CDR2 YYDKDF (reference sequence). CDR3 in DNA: TGTGCCACCAGCAGAGATTCGGGGGGCTCCTACAATGAGCAGTTCTTC. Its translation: CATSRDSGGSYNEQFF.

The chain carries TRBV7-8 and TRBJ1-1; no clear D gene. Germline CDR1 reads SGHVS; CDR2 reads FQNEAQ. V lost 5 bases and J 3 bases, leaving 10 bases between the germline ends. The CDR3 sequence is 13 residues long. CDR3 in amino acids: CASSLGLDTEAFF. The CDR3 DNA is TGTGCCAGCAGCCTAGGATTGGACACTGAAGCTTTCTTT.

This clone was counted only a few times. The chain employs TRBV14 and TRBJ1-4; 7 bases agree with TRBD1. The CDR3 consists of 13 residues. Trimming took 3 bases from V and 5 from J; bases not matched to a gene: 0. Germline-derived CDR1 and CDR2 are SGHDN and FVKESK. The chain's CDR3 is CASSQTGNEKLFF. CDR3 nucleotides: TGTGCCAGCAGCCAGACAGGGAATGAAAAACTGTTTTTT.

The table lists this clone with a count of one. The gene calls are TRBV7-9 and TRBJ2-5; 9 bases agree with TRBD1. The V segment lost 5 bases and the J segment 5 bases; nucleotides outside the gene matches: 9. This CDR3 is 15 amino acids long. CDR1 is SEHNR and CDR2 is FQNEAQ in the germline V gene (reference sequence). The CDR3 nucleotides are TGTGCCAGCAGCCGTAGGTGGACAGGGGAGGAGACCCAGTACTTC. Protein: CASSRRWTGEETQYF.

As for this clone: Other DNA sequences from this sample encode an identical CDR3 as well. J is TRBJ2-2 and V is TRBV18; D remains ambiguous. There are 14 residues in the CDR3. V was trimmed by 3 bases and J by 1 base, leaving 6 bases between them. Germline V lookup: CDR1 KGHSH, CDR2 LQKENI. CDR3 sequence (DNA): TGTGCCAGCTCACCTAGACAGAACACCGGGGAGCTGTTTTTT. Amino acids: CASSPRQNTGELFF.

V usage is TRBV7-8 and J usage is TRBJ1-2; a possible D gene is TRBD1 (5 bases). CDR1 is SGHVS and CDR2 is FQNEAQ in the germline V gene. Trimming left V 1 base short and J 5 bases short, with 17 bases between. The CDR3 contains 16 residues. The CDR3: CASSLEWGTRRYGYTF. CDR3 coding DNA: TGTGCCAGCAGCTTAGAGTGGGGGACGAGGAGGTATGGCTACACCTTC.

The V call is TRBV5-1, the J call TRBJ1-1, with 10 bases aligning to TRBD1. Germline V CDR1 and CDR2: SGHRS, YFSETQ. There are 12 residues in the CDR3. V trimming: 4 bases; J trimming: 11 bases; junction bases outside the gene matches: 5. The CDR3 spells CASSPDRGPAFF. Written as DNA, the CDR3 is TGCGCCAGCAGCCCAGACAGGGGGCCGGCTTTCTTT.

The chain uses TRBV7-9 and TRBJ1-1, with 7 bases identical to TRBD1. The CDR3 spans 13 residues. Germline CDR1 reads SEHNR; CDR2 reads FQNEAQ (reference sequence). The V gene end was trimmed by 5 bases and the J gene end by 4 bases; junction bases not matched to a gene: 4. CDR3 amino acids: CASSQGQSTEAFF. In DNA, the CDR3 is TGTGCCAGCAGCCAGGGACAGTCCACTGAAGCTTTCTTT. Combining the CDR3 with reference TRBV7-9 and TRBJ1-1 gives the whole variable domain DTGVSQNPRHKITKRGQNVTFRCDPISEHNRLYWYRQTLGQGPEFLTYFQNEAQLEKSRLLSDRFSAERPKGSFSTLEIQRTEQGDSAMYLCASSQGQSTEAFFGQGTRLTVV.

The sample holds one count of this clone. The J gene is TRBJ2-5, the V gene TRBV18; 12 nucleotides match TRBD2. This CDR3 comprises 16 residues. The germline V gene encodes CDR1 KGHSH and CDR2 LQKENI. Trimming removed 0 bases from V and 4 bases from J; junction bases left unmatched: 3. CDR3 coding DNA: TGTGCCAGCTCACCACCGACTAGCGGGAGATCAGAGACCCAGTACTTC. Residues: CASSPPTSGRSETQYF.

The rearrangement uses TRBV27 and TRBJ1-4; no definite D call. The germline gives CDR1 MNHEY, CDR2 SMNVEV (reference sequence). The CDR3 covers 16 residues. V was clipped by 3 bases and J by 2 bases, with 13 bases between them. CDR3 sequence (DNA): TGTGCCAGCAGTTTTTCTGACCCGGGGACTAATGAAAAACTGTTTTTT. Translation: CASSFSDPGTNEKLFF.

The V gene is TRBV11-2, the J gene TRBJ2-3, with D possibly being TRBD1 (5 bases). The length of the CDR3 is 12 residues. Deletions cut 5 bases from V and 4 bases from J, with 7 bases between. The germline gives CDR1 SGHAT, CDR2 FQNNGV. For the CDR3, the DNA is TGTGCCAGCAGCAGGGGTCCAGATACGCAGTATTTT. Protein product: CASSRGPDTQYF.

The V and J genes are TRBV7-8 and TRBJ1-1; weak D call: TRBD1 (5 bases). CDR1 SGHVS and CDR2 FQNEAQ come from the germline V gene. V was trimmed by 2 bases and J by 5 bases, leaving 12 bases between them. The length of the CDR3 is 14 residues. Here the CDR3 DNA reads TGTGCCAGCAGCTTATCATTGAGGGGAACTGAAGCTTTCTTT. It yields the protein CASSLSLRGTEAFF. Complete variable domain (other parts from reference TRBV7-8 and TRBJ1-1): GAGVSQSPRYKVAKRGQDVALRCDPISGHVSLFWYQQALGQGPEFLTYFQNEAQLDKSGLPSDRFFAERPEGSVSTLKIQRTQQEDSAVYLCASSLSLRGTEAFFGQGTRLTVV.

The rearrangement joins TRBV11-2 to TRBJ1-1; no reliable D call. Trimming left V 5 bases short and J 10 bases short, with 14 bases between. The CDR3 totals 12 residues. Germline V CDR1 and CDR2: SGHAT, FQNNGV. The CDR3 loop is CASSPEGVTAFF. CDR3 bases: TGTGCCAGCAGCCCCGAGGGTGTTACAGCTTTCTTT.

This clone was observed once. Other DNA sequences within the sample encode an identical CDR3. The CDR3 sequence is CASSYRRQETQYF. CDR3 coding DNA: TGTGCCAGCAGTTACAGGCGCCAAGAGACCCAGTACTTC. This chain joins TRBV6-5 and TRBJ2-5, with unresolved D. CDR1 and CDR2 from the germline V gene are MNHEY and SVGAGI. This CDR3 comprises 13 residues. With 2 bases removed from V and 1 base from J, the gap between germline ends came to 5 bases.

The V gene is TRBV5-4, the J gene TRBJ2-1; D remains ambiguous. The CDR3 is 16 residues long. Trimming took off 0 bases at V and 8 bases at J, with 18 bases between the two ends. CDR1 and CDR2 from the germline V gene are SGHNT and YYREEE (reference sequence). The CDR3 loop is CASSLDLMDPRHEQFF. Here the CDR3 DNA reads TGTGCCAGCAGCTTGGACCTTATGGATCCGCGCCATGAGCAGTTCTTC.

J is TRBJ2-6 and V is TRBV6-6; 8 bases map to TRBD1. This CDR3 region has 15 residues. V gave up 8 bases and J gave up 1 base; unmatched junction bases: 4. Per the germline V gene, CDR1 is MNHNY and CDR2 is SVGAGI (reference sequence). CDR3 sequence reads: CASGQGPSGANVLTF. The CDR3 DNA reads TGTGCCAGCGGACAGGGCCCATCTGGGGCCAACGTCCTGACTTTC.